The 23 T cell receptor beta chains listed next were all sequenced from one sample in a study of spatial heterogeneity in lung cancer (dated by TCRdb to the late 2010s). The meaning of the sample's time point label: blood at routine non-recurrence follow-up after resection. Receptors were amplified or captured by 5' RACE. The sequencer was a NextSeq 500. TCRdb reworked the public reads: Q25 trimming with fastp, MiXCR clone assembly, productive beta chains retained. Rows are unified per CDR3 protein, each entry keeping the most common DNA and genes. The sample has 40,000 to 50,000 distinct CDR3 sequences on record, about 10% of them singletons. Under 20% of the sample comes from the top ten. The source material was PBMCs, sampled at follow-up. The source is a female donor with early-stage non-small cell lung cancer.

This clonotype is medium-sized by share. The chain recombines TRBV20-1 with TRBJ2-7; tentative D call: TRBD2 (5 bases). This CDR3 has 14 amino acids. CDR1 and CDR2 (germline): DFQATT, SNEGSKA (reference sequence). V gave up 5 bases and J gave up 0 bases, with 14 bases separating them. The chain's CDR3 is CSAPSAGSSYEQYF. The DNA for the CDR3 is TGCAGTGCTCCCTCGGCGGGCAGCTCCTACGAGCAGTACTTC.

The chain carries TRBV20-1 and TRBJ2-3; 12 bases align to TRBD2. V trimming: 6 bases; J trimming: 10 bases; junction bases outside the gene matches: 8. Germline lookup yields CDR1 DFQATT and CDR2 SNEGSKA (reference sequence). The CDR3 sequence is 13 residues long. The CDR3 bases are TGCAGTGCACGGACTAGCGGGGATTCGGCGCAGTATTTT. This translates into CSARTSGDSAQYF.

This clonotype was recorded many times. The chain carries TRBV6-1 and TRBJ2-1; the match to TRBD2 covers 11 bases. The CDR3 runs 13 residues. With 1 base clipped from V and 15 bases from J, the junction kept 5 bases outside the gene matches. Germline CDR1 and CDR2: MNHNS and SASEGT. CDR3 DNA sequence: TGTGCCAGCAGTGAAGAGCTAGCGGGGGGACCGTTCTTC. This translates into CASSEELAGGPFF.

This clonotype was counted at least ten times. The V and J genes are TRBV29-1 and TRBJ1-1; D is undetermined. Trimming cost V 4 bases and J 3 bases, with 12 bases left between them. Germline V gene sequence: CDR1 SQVTM, CDR2 ANQGSEA. The CDR3 has 13 amino acids. This chain's CDR3 is CSVVKGADTEAFF. In nucleotides, the CDR3 is TGCAGCGTTGTCAAGGGCGCGGACACTGAAGCTTTCTTT.

This clonotype appeared many times. The gene calls are TRBV24-1 and TRBJ1-5; TRBD1 might be the D (6 bases). Between the trimmed V and J ends, which lost 4 bases and 4 bases, there was a span of 13 bases. The length of the CDR3 is 15 residues. In germline, CDR1 is KGHDR, CDR2 SFDVKD. DNA of the CDR3: TGTGCCACCAGTGAGGCAGGGGCTGCAAATCAGCCCCAGCATTTT. This codes for CATSEAGAANQPQHF.

This clonotype was found many times. This rearrangement joins TRBV20-1 to TRBJ2-5; no firm D call. Trimming removed 5 bases at V and 5 bases at J, with 18 bases between. This CDR3 spans 14 amino acids. Germline V gene data show CDR1 as DFQATT and CDR2 as SNEGSKA (reference sequence). CDR3 sequence reads: CSALKSLSEETQYF. CDR3 DNA sequence: TGCAGTGCTCTAAAGAGTCTTTCGGAGGAGACCCAGTACTTC.

This chain links TRBV7-9 with TRBJ2-5; D is perhaps TRBD2 (5 bases). The CDR3 has 14 amino acids. Trimming stripped 1 base from V and 3 bases from J, with 9 bases between. Germline V gene sequence: CDR1 SEHNR, CDR2 FQNEAQ (reference sequence). CDR3 amino acids: CASSLGTGKETQYF. CDR3 coding DNA: TGTGCCAGCAGCTTAGGAACGGGAAAAGAGACCCAGTACTTC.

This clonotype has ten or more counts. The chain recombines TRBV9 with TRBJ2-7, with TRBD1 matching 9 bases. Unmatched junction bases numbered 8, after V lost 2 bases and J lost 2 bases. The CDR3 contains 16 residues. CDR1 is SGDLS and CDR2 is YYNGEE in the germline V gene. The CDR3 sequence: CASSVEPGTGPYEQYF. The DNA for the CDR3 is TGTGCCAGCAGCGTCGAACCCGGGACAGGGCCCTACGAGCAGTACTTC.

The gene calls are TRBV6-5 and TRBJ1-3; D ambiguous. This CDR3 contains 11 residues. V was pared by 7 bases and J by 4 bases, with 5 bases between. The V gene's germline CDR1 is MNHEY and CDR2 SVGAGI. The CDR3 protein is CASIQGNTIYF. The CDR3, as DNA: TGTGCCAGCATACAAGGAAACACCATATATTTT.

This clonotype showed up many times. The genes are TRBV7-8 and TRBJ1-2, with D perhaps matching TRBD1 (6 bases). The germline CDR1 and CDR2 sequences are SGHVS and FQNEAQ. This CDR3 is built from 13 residues. V lost 5 bases and J lost 8, with 15 bases in between. CDR3 bases: TGTGCCAGCAGCCAACCGGGGGCGGGAGGCTACACCTTC. This encodes CASSQPGAGGYTF.

This clonotype was recorded at least ten times. This chain joins TRBV6-2 or TRBV6-3 and TRBJ2-7; 7 bases fit TRBD2. The CDR3 length is 14 residues. J lost 3 bases, V lost 8 bases, and 10 bases had no gene match. Germline V gene data show CDR1 as MNHEY and CDR2 as SVGEGT. CDR3 DNA sequence: TGTGCCAGCCTACAACCACGGGGGGTCTACGAGCAGTACTTC. It codes for CASLQPRGVYEQYF.

This clonotype came up many times. The J gene is TRBJ2-2, the V gene TRBV2; the D gene is possibly TRBD2 (5 bases). Trimming left V 6 bases short and J 4 bases short, with 9 bases between. Germline values: CDR1 SNHLY, CDR2 FYNNEI. This CDR3 has 13 amino acids. The CDR3 nucleotides read TGTGCCAGCAGCGCCCGGGGCACCGGGGAGCTGTTTTTT. The encoded protein is CASSARGTGELFF.

This clonotype has a single count. The gene calls are TRBV11-3 and TRBJ2-2; weak D call: TRBD2 (5 bases). The CDR3 has 15 amino acids. V was pared by 4 bases and J by 3 bases, with 12 bases between. CDR1 SGHNT and CDR2 YENEEA come from the germline V gene. The DNA for the CDR3 is TGTGCCAGCAGCTCGGACTTGAATGACACCGGGGAGCTGTTTTTT. It specifies CASSSDLNDTGELFF.

This clonotype was found many times. The rearrangement uses TRBV28 and TRBJ1-5; D not resolved. V was clipped by 10 bases and J by 1 base, with 20 bases between them. The germline gives CDR1 MDHEN, CDR2 SYDVKM. This CDR3 contains 16 residues. CDR3 amino acids: CATTIRALGSNQPQHF. The CDR3 DNA is TGTGCCACTACGATCCGGGCCCTCGGGAGCAATCAGCCCCAGCATTTT.

The sample holds a few counts of this clonotype. The chain links TRBV7-7 to TRBJ2-3; D is perhaps TRBD1 or TRBD2 (6 bases each). CDR3 size: 15 residues. V was shortened by 5 bases and J by 1 base, with 13 bases between the two germline ends. Germline lookup yields CDR1 SSHAT and CDR2 FNYEAQ (reference sequence). The CDR3 DNA is TGTGCCAGCAGCCCGGAGGGGGGTCGCACAGATACGCAGTATTTT. Translating gives CASSPEGGRTDTQYF.

The chain employs TRBV5-5 and TRBJ1-6; D unresolved. V shed 0 bases and J shed 6 bases, with 10 bases lying between them. The CDR3 has 15 amino acids. Germline loops: CDR1 SGHKS, CDR2 YYEKEE (reference sequence). CDR3 in amino acids: CASSLDRRGNSPLHF. The CDR3 DNA follows: TGTGCCAGCAGCTTGGACCGGCGGGGTAATTCACCCCTCCACTTT.

This clonotype showed up just a few times. The chain uses TRBV12-3 or TRBV12-4 and TRBJ2-7; no clear D gene. CDR3 length: 14 amino acids. V gave up 2 bases and J gave up 2 bases, with 10 bases separating them. CDR3 in amino acids: CASSLRPGTYEQYF. The CDR3 nucleotides are TGTGCCAGCAGTTTACGGCCGGGCACCTACGAGCAGTACTTC.

This clonotype was seen only a few times. The CDR3 loop reads CASIQGTTEAFF. CDR3 in DNA: TGTGCCAGTATCCAGGGGACCACTGAAGCTTTCTTT. The chain uses TRBV19 and TRBJ1-1, with a weak D call TRBD1 (6 bases). Deletions cut 7 bases from V and 4 bases from J, with 10 bases between. The CDR3 spans 12 residues. Germline CDR1 LNHDA, CDR2 SQIVND (reference sequence).

The rearrangement uses TRBV5-1 and TRBJ2-1; D is possibly TRBD2 (5 bases). V shed 1 base and J shed 0 bases, with 11 bases lying between them. The CDR3 totals 16 residues. Germline V gene data show CDR1 as SGHRS and CDR2 as YFSETQ. The CDR3 DNA is TGCGCCAGCAGCTTGACTCCAGCGGTCTCCTACAATGAGCAGTTCTTC. This sequence encodes CASSLTPAVSYNEQFF.

This clonotype was recorded at least ten times. The J gene is TRBJ2-3, the V gene TRBV29-1; TRBD2 agrees at 13 bases. This CDR3 region has 15 residues. V was clipped by 1 base and J by 6 bases; unmatched bases: 4. The germline V gene encodes CDR1 SQVTM and CDR2 ANQGSEA. CDR3 sequence (DNA): TGCAGCGTTGAAGCACTAGCGGGGGGGCCGGATACGCAGTATTTT. This encodes CSVEALAGGPDTQYF.

In this sample, this clonotype turned up a few times. V is TRBV20-1 and J is TRBJ1-5, with TRBD1 identical over 9 bases. CDR1 is DFQATT and CDR2 is SNEGSKA in the germline V gene (reference sequence). J gave up 3 bases and V 2 bases, and 5 bases lay outside the gene matches. The CDR3 has 15 residues. The CDR3, as DNA: TGCAGTGCTAGAACGACAGGGGGTTCCAATCAGCCCCAGCATTTT. Its translation is CSARTTGGSNQPQHF.

This clonotype showed up just a few times. V is TRBV29-1 and J is TRBJ2-3; perhaps TRBD1 as D (7 bases). The CDR3 runs 14 residues. Trimming shortened V by 4 bases and J by 2 bases, and 13 bases separated the two germline ends. CDR1 is SQVTM, CDR2 ANQGSEA, per germline. The DNA for the CDR3 is TGCAGCGTTGGGACAGGCGGGGCCACAGATACGCAGTATTTT. Translating gives CSVGTGGATDTQYF.

In this sample, this clonotype turned up a few times. The chain uses TRBV24-1 and TRBJ2-3, with D perhaps being TRBD1 or TRBD2 (5 bases each). The CDR3 has 14 residues. The germline V and J ends were trimmed by 6 bases and 1 base, with 10 bases remaining between them. Germline V gene data show CDR1 as KGHDR and CDR2 as SFDVKD. Here the CDR3 reads CATSLGRGTDTQYF. The CDR3 DNA is TGTGCCACCAGTCTGGGACGGGGCACAGATACGCAGTATTTT.